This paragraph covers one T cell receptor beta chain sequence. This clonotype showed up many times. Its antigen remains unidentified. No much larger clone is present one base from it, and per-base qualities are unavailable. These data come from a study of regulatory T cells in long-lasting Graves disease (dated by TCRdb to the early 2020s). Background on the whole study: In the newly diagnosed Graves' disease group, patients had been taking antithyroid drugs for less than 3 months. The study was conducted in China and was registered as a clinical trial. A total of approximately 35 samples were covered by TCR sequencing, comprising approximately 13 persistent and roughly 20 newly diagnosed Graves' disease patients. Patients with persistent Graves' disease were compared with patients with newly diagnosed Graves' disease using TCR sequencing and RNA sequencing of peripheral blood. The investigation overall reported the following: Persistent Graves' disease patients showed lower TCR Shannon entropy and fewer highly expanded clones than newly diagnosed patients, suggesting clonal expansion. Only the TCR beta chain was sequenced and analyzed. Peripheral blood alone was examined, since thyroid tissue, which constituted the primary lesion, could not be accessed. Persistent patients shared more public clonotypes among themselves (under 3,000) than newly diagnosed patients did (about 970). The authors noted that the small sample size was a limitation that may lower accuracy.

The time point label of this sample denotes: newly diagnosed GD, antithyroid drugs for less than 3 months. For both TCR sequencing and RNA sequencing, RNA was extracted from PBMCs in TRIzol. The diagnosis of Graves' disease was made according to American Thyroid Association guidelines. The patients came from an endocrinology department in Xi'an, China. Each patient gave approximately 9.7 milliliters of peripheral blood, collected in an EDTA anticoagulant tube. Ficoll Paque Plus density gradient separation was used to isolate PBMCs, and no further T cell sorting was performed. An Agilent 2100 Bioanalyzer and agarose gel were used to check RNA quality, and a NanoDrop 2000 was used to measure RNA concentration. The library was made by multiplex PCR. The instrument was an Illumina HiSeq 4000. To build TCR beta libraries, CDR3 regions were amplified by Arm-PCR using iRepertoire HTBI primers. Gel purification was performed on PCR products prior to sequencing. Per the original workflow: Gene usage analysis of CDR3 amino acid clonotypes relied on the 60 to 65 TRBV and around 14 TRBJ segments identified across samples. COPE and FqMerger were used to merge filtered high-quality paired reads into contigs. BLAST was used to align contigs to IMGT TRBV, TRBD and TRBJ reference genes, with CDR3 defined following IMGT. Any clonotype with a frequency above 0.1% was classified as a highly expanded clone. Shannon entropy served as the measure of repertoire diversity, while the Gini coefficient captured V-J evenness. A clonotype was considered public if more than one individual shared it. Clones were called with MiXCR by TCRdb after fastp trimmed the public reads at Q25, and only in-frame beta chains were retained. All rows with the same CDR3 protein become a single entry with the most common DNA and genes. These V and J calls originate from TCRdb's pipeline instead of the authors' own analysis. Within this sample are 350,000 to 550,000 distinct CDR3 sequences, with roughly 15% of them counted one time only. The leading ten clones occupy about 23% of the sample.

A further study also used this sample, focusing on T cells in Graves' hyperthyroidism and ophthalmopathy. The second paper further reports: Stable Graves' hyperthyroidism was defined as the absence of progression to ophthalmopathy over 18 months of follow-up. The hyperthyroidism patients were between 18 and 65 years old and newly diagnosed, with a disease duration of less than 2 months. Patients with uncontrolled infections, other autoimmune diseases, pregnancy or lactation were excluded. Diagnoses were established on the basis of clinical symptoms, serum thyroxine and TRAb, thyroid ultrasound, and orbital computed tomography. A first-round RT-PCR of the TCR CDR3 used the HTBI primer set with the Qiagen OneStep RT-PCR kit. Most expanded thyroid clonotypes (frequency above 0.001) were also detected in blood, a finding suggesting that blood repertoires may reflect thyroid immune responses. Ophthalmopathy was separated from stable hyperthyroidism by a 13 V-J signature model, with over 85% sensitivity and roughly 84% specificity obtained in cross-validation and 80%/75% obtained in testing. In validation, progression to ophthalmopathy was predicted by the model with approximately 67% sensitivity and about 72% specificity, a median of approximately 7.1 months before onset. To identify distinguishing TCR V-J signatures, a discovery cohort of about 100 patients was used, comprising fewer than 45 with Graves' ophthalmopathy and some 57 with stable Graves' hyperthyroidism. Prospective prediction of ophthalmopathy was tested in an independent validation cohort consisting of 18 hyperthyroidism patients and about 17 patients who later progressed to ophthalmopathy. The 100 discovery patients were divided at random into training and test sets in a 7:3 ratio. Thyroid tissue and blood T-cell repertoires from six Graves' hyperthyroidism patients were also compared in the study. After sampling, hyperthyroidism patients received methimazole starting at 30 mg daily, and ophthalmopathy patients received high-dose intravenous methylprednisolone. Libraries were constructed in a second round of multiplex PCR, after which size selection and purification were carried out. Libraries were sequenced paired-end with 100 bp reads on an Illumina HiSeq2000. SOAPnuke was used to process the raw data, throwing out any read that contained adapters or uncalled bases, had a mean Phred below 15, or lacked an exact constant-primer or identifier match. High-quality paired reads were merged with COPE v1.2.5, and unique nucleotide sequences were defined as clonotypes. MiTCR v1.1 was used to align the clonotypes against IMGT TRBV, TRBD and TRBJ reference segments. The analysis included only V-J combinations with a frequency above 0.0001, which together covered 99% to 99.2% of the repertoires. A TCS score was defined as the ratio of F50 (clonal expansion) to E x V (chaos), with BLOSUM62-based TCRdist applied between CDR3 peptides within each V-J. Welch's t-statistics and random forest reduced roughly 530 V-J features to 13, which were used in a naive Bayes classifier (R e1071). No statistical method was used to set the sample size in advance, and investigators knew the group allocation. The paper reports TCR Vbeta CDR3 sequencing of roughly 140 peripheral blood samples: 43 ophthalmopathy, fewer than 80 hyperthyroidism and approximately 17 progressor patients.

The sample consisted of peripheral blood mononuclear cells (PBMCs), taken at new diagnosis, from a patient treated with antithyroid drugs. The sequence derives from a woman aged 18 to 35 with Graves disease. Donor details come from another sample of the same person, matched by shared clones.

The CDR3 sequence is CASSPTSGIRDNEQFF. The DNA sequence is given as TGTGCCAGCAGTCCCACTAGCGGGATACGGGACAATGAGCAGTTCTTC. The V and J segments used are TRBV28 and TRBJ2-1, and 10 junction bases match TRBD2. The CDR3 runs 16 amino acids, cysteine and phenylalanine included. Only CDR3 DNA remains: 48 bases, in frame from the first base. The junction shows trimming of 5 bases on V and 5 bases on J, and the gene matches do not reach 9 bases of it. CDR1 and CDR2 were assigned from the germline V gene as MDHEN and SYDVKM.